The 32 T cell receptor beta chains reported below all come from one sample, sequenced in a study of blood T cell repertoires in COVID-19. Sequencing was performed with immunoSEQ multiplex PCR; in TCRdb, only in-frame clones are kept and a portion is missing. The data hold more than 100,000 clones, with roughly 75% observed a single time. Material: peripheral blood. Receptors originate from a man aged 60-69 years with active or convalescent COVID-19.

V usage is TRBV7-2 and J usage is TRBJ2-5; D is perhaps TRBD1 (6 bases). Trimming removed 5 bases from V and 5 bases from J, with 15 bases in between. The CDR3 consists of 14 residues. Germline assignment: CDR1 SGHTA and CDR2 FQGNSA. The CDR3 DNA is TGTGCCAGCAGCAAGAACAGGGCCGGGGAGACCCAGTACTTC. Amino acids: CASSKNRAGETQYF. The variable domain in full, with the rest retrieved from reference TRBV7-2 and TRBJ2-5, is GAGVSQSPSNKVTEKGKDVELRCDPISGHTALYWYRQSLGQGLEFLIYFQGNSAPDKSGLPSDRFSAERTGGSVSTLTIQRTQQEDSAVYLCASSKNRAGETQYFGPGTRLLVL.

In its sample, this clone was seen once. The J gene is TRBJ1-1, the V gene TRBV5-1; 8 positions agree with TRBD1. This CDR3 region has 15 residues. Per germline, CDR1 SGHRS and CDR2 YFSETQ. Trimming took 0 bases from V and 7 from J; bases not matched to a gene: 8. CDR3 in amino acids: CASSLGGQGGFEAFF. The CDR3 DNA reads TGCGCCAGCAGCTTGGGCGGACAGGGTGGGTTTGAAGCTTTCTTT.

This clone was seen more than once but under ten times. The chain employs TRBV19 and TRBJ2-2; a weak D match, TRBD1 (5 bases). CDR3 length equals 13 residues. V lost 1 base and J 7 bases, leaving 7 bases between the germline ends. Germline loops: CDR1 LNHDA, CDR2 SQIVND (reference sequence). The CDR3: CASSIAQGGELFF. CDR3 DNA sequence: TGTGCCAGTAGTATAGCGCAGGGCGGGGAGCTGTTTTTT.

This clone was detected only once. The chain has TRBV2 and TRBJ2-3, with 10 bases matching TRBD2. Germline CDR1 SNHLY, CDR2 FYNNEI. There are 15 residues in the CDR3. J gave up 0 bases and V 6 bases, and 3 bases lay outside the gene matches. The CDR3 DNA reads as TGTGCCAGCAGCCTACTAGCGGGGAGCACAGATACGCAGTATTTT. Protein product: CASSLLAGSTDTQYF.

In this sample, this clone is medium-sized. This rearrangement joins TRBV3-1 (or the pseudogene TRBV3-2) to TRBJ2-1, with D maybe TRBD2 (5 bases). The germline V gene has CDR1 LGHDT and CDR2 YNNKEL (reference sequence). V dropped 4 bases and J dropped 2 bases, with 18 bases sitting between them. This CDR3 has 17 amino acids. In nucleotides, the CDR3 is TGTGCCAGCAGCCCCTTCCTTTTTGAGGGAACCTACAATGAGCAGTTCTTC. It encodes CASSPFLFEGTYNEQFF.

V and J are TRBV29-1 and TRBJ2-7; D might be TRBD1 (5 bases). This CDR3 is built from 13 residues. Germline V CDR1 and CDR2: SQVTM, ANQGSEA. V was trimmed by 7 bases and J by 2 bases, leaving 15 bases between them. CDR3 loop: CSGLATETYEQYF. CDR3 sequence (DNA): TGCAGCGGCCTCGCGACAGAAACCTACGAGCAGTACTTC.

This clone has just one count. The rearrangement uses TRBV20-1 and TRBJ1-5; no clear D. CDR1 is DFQATT and CDR2 is SNEGSKA in the germline V gene (reference sequence). V lost 3 bases, J lost 7 bases, and 16 bases lay in between. The CDR3 has 14 residues. In nucleotides, the CDR3 is TGCAGTGCTAGTATGGCGGCGGAATACCAGCCCCAGCATTTT. It yields the protein CSASMAAEYQPQHF.

The J gene is TRBJ2-3, the V gene TRBV19, with D tentatively TRBD2 (5 bases). In germline, CDR1 is LNHDA, CDR2 SQIVND (reference sequence). The germline V and J ends were trimmed by 5 bases and 1 base, with 10 bases remaining between them. CDR3 length equals 14 residues. This chain's CDR3 is CASSVASRTDTQYF. The CDR3 nucleotides are TGTGCCAGTAGTGTAGCGTCCCGCACAGATACGCAGTATTTT.

V gene TRBV29-1 combines with J gene TRBJ2-7, with TRBD2 as a possible D gene (5 bases). Trimming stripped 7 bases from V and 3 bases from J, with 13 bases between. Looked up from germline, CDR1 is SQVTM and CDR2 is ANQGSEA. The CDR3 runs 12 residues. As DNA, the CDR3 is TGCAGCGGTCGGGCAGAGGGCTACGAGCAGTACTTC. Residues: CSGRAEGYEQYF.

The V and J genes are TRBV5-8 and TRBJ2-1; D may be TRBD2 (6 bases). Trimming took off 4 bases at V and 4 bases at J, with 15 bases between the two ends. This CDR3 region has 15 residues. Germline V lookup: CDR1 SGHTS, CDR2 YDEGEE. The CDR3 DNA sequence: TGTGCCAGCAGCCTCCTTCGCGGGATGTACAATGAGCAGTTCTTC. Translating it yields CASSLLRGMYNEQFF.

This clone was seen only once. The chain has TRBV7-6 and TRBJ2-3; 9 nucleotides match TRBD2. This CDR3 region has 21 residues. V was clipped by 0 bases and J by 4 bases; unmatched bases: 20. The germline V gene has CDR1 SGHVS and CDR2 FNYEAQ. The CDR3 is CASSLAGQDSLTIAGADTQYF. The CDR3 nucleotides read TGTGCCAGCAGCTTAGCGGGGCAGGACTCGCTTACCATAGCGGGAGCAGATACGCAGTATTTT.

This chain connects TRBV19 to TRBJ2-5; maybe TRBD1 (6 bases). The CDR3 length is 14 residues. Germline V gene sequence: CDR1 LNHDA, CDR2 SQIVND (reference sequence). V lost 4 bases and J lost 4, with 13 bases in between. The CDR3, as DNA: TGTGCCAGTAGTAGTCACATACAGGGAGAGACCCAGTACTTC. Its translation: CASSSHIQGETQYF.

This clone was recorded a few times. The chain couples TRBV5-4 to TRBJ1-2, with D tentatively TRBD1 (6 bases). The CDR3 covers 17 residues. The V end lost 2 bases, the J end lost 4 bases, and 21 bases lay between the germline ends. Germline V gene lookup returns CDR1 SGHNT and CDR2 YYREEE (reference sequence). CDR3 in amino acids: CASSFNRGGGIGYGYTF. The CDR3 DNA reads TGTGCCAGCAGCTTTAATAGGGGAGGGGGGATCGGCTATGGCTACACCTTC.

The chain recombines TRBV6-5 with TRBJ2-7, with 8 bases that match TRBD1. Per germline, CDR1 MNHEY and CDR2 SVGAGI. The CDR3 totals 15 residues. The V gene end was trimmed by 5 bases and the J gene end by 1 base; junction bases not matched to a gene: 7. This CDR3 reads CASSQDRETSYEQYF. CDR3 bases: TGTGCCAGCAGTCAGGACAGGGAAACTTCCTACGAGCAGTACTTC.

The chain has TRBV2 and TRBJ2-2, with 14 bases identical to TRBD2. This CDR3 has 15 amino acids. Trimming took 8 bases from V and 5 from J; bases not matched to a gene: 4. Germline loops: CDR1 SNHLY, CDR2 FYNNEI. CDR3 nucleotide sequence: TGTGCCAGCGGACTAGCGGGAGGAAAGACCGGGGAGCTGTTTTTT. Residues: CASGLAGGKTGELFF.

The V gene is TRBV5-5, the J gene TRBJ2-3; 10 bases fit TRBD2. The V gene end was trimmed by 9 bases and the J gene end by 0 bases; junction bases not matched to a gene: 7. This CDR3 has 15 residues. Germline CDR1 reads SGHKS; CDR2 reads YYEKEE (reference sequence). The CDR3 DNA follows: TGTGCCACAAGGACTAGCGGTCTTAGCACAGATACGCAGTATTTT. The encoded protein is CATRTSGLSTDTQYF.

J is TRBJ2-4 and V is TRBV29-1; 8 bases fit TRBD1. The CDR3 is 15 residues long. Trimming removed 0 bases from V and 2 bases from J; junction bases left unmatched: 3. Per the germline V gene, CDR1 is SQVTM and CDR2 is ANQGSEA. The CDR3 sequence is CSVEEQGASKNIQYF. CDR3 DNA: TGCAGCGTTGAAGAGCAGGGGGCCTCCAAAAACATTCAGTACTTC.

The chain recombines TRBV7-2 with TRBJ2-7; maybe TRBD2 (6 bases). Germline CDR1 SGHTA, CDR2 FQGNSA. The ends were cut back, 5 bases at V and 4 bases at J, with 12 bases in the middle. The CDR3 spans 13 residues. The chain's CDR3 is CASSRAGSYEQYF. For the CDR3, the DNA is TGTGCCAGCAGCCGGGCGGGGTCTTACGAGCAGTACTTC. Complete variable domain (other parts from reference TRBV7-2 and TRBJ2-7): GAGVSQSPSNKVTEKGKDVELRCDPISGHTALYWYRQSLGQGLEFLIYFQGNSAPDKSGLPSDRFSAERTGGSVSTLTIQRTQQEDSAVYLCASSRAGSYEQYFGPGTRLTVT.

This chain connects TRBV2 to TRBJ2-3, with D unclear. V dropped 7 bases and J dropped 1 base, with 12 bases sitting between them. The CDR3 totals 14 residues. Germline V lookup: CDR1 SNHLY, CDR2 FYNNEI. The CDR3 DNA reads as TGTGCCAGCATATCAGGTAGAGGCACAGATACGCAGTATTTT. It codes for CASISGRGTDTQYF.

V is TRBV11-2 and J is TRBJ2-5; 9 bases line up with TRBD1. V shed 4 bases and J 4 bases; nucleotides not matched to a gene: 7. This CDR3 spans 15 amino acids. Germline values: CDR1 SGHAT, CDR2 FQNNGV. The CDR3 DNA is TGTGCCAGCAGCTCCAGTCTACAGGGGGCAGAGACCCAGTACTTC. Amino acid sequence: CASSSSLQGAETQYF.

V gene TRBV9 combines with J gene TRBJ2-7; 8 bases line up with TRBD1. CDR1 SGDLS and CDR2 YYNGEE come from the germline V gene. J was trimmed by 5 bases and V by 1 base; bases with no gene match: 11. The CDR3 totals 16 residues. The CDR3 DNA sequence: TGTGCCAGCAGCGTAAAGTCGGCAGGGGGCATCGACGAGCAGTACTTC. Encoded protein: CASSVKSAGGIDEQYF.

This clone was observed a handful of times. The rearrangement joins TRBV28 to TRBJ1-1, with TRBD1 as a possible D gene (5 bases). Trimming stripped 4 bases from V and 3 bases from J, with 15 bases between. CDR1 and CDR2 from the germline V gene are MDHEN and SYDVKM. The CDR3 totals 15 residues. CDR3 coding DNA: TGTGCCAGCAGTTCCCCGTGGGGGGACTACACTGAAGCTTTCTTT. Its protein product is CASSSPWGDYTEAFF.

The rearrangement links TRBV9 to TRBJ2-3, with D possibly being TRBD2 (7 bases). CDR3 size: 16 residues. The ends were cut back, 4 bases at V and 1 base at J, with 16 bases in the middle. The germline gives CDR1 SGDLS, CDR2 YYNGEE. The CDR3 bases are TGTGCCAGCAGCCAGCGGGGCAGGGGAGGCACAGATACGCAGTATTTT. It encodes CASSQRGRGGTDTQYF.

The chain has TRBV28 and TRBJ1-4, with 7 bases aligning to TRBD1. The V gene's germline CDR1 is MDHEN and CDR2 SYDVKM. After removal of 7 bases from V and 8 bases from J, the junction contained 10 bases not matched to a gene. The CDR3 is 14 residues long. CDR3 protein: CASTYTGTAEKLFF. The CDR3 DNA is TGTGCCAGCACCTATACAGGGACAGCCGAAAAACTGTTTTTT.

This chain joins TRBV10-3 and TRBJ1-2; tentative D call: TRBD1 (6 bases). The CDR3 loop spans 14 amino acids. The V gene's germline CDR1 is ENHRY and CDR2 SYGVKD. V lost 3 bases and J lost 3, with 11 bases in between. DNA for the CDR3: TGTGCCATCAGTGAACTCTACAGGGACTATGGCTACACCTTC. Translating it yields CAISELYRDYGYTF.

A word on this clone: The identical CDR3 is also encoded by other nucleotide sequences in the sample. This sequence joins TRBV7-9 and TRBJ2-2; weak D call: TRBD1 (6 bases). This CDR3 comprises 14 residues. Germline V gives CDR1 SEHNR, CDR2 FQNEAQ (reference sequence). Between the trimmed V and J ends, which lost 4 bases and 2 bases, there was a span of 8 bases. CDR3 nucleotide sequence: TGTGCCAGCAGCTGGGACACTAACACCGGGGAGCTGTTTTTT. This sequence encodes CASSWDTNTGELFF.

The rearrangement uses TRBV5-5 and TRBJ1-5; D perhaps matches TRBD1 (5 bases). Per the germline V gene, CDR1 is SGHKS and CDR2 is YYEKEE (reference sequence). Between the trimmed V and J ends, which lost 3 bases and 3 bases, there was a span of 19 bases. The CDR3 is made up of 17 amino acids. The CDR3 DNA follows: TGTGCCAGCAGCTCTCGGGTTGGAGGGGTAATCAATCAGCCCCAGCATTTT. Protein: CASSSRVGGVINQPQHF.

This clone was seen a handful of times. This rearrangement joins TRBV7-9 to TRBJ2-7; TRBD1 might be the D (6 bases). The V gene lost 6 bases and the J gene lost 6 bases, with 12 bases spanning the gap. The CDR3 runs to 12 residues. Germline CDR1 and CDR2: SEHNR and FQNEAQ (reference sequence). The CDR3 spells CASSLQGGEQYF. The CDR3 DNA reads as TGTGCCAGCAGTTTACAGGGTGGCGAGCAGTACTTC. The full variable domain, rest sourced from reference TRBV7-9 and TRBJ2-7, is DTGVSQNPRHKITKRGQNVTFRCDPISEHNRLYWYRQTLGQGPEFLTYFQNEAQLEKSRLLSDRFSAERPKGSFSTLEIQRTEQGDSAMYLCASSLQGGEQYFGPGTRLTVT.

V usage is TRBV20-1 and J usage is TRBJ2-5; 7 nucleotides agree with TRBD1. The CDR3 sequence is 11 residues long. The germline CDR1 and CDR2 sequences are DFQATT and SNEGSKA (reference sequence). The V and J ends lost 5 bases and 10 bases, in that order; junction bases with no gene match: 7. CDR3 loop: CSAVDRERQYF. The CDR3, as DNA: TGCAGTGCTGTTGACAGGGAACGCCAGTACTTC.

V usage is TRBV28 and J usage is TRBJ1-1; D perhaps matches TRBD1 (6 bases). CDR1 is MDHEN, CDR2 SYDVKM, per germline. The V and J ends lost 6 bases and 5 bases respectively, with 13 bases between them. There are 13 residues in the CDR3. CDR3 in DNA: TGTGCCAGCAGATATACAGGGAATACTGAAGCTTTCTTT. Its translation: CASRYTGNTEAFF.

This clone has more than one count but fewer than ten. V usage is TRBV15 and J usage is TRBJ1-5, with D possibly being TRBD1 (6 bases). This CDR3 is built from 16 residues. Germline CDR1 reads LNHNV; CDR2 reads YYDKDF (reference sequence). Trimming stripped 3 bases from V and 2 bases from J, with 14 bases between. The CDR3 DNA follows: TGTGCCACCAGCAGCAGGGGACCTTTAGGCAATCAGCCCCAGCATTTT. Translating it yields CATSSRGPLGNQPQHF.

The chain links TRBV2 to TRBJ2-5, with TRBD2 identical over 8 bases. The CDR3 spans 15 residues. Trimming at V came to 8 bases and at J to 4 bases, leaving 12 bases not matched to a gene. The germline V gene has CDR1 SNHLY and CDR2 FYNNEI. The CDR3 nucleotides read TGTGCCAGCCCGCCGGGGGGGCTAGCGGGAGAGACCCAGTACTTC. Protein product: CASPPGGLAGETQYF.